What follows are 21 T cell receptor beta chains derived from one specimen sequenced in a study of PD-1 blockade in classical Hodgkin lymphoma. Documented time point: cycle 4 day 1 (C4D1), after less than 7 weeks of nivolumab. Each patient relapsed following autologous stem cell transplantation, and prior brentuximab vedotin exposure differed. The assay was immunoSEQ multiplex PCR, and TCRdb's table has in-frame clones only and misses some. The table records about 93,000 clones, approximately 78% of them present only once. Sequenced material: peripheral blood mononuclear cells (PBMCs), taken before the fourth cycle of nivolumab. These receptors were obtained from a human donor with classical Hodgkin lymphoma.

The genes are TRBV7-9 and TRBJ1-4; D remains unclear. Germline V gene data show CDR1 as SEHNR and CDR2 as FQNEAQ (reference sequence). Trimming took off 6 bases at V and 0 bases at J, with 5 bases between the two ends. The CDR3 has 13 amino acids. The CDR3: CASSTTTNEKLFF. In nucleotides, the CDR3 is TGTGCCAGCAGTACAACAACTAATGAAAAACTGTTTTTT.

This clone has more than one count but fewer than ten. The J gene is TRBJ1-4, the V gene TRBV4-1, with D possibly TRBD1 on 5 matching bases. The CDR3 spans 19 residues. Deletions cut 0 bases from V and 5 bases from J, with 22 bases between. Germline lookup yields CDR1 MGHRA and CDR2 YSYEKL. For the CDR3, the DNA is TGCGCCAGCAGCCAAGAAGGGGCAGGTTCGGACTTGTTCAATGAAAAACTGTTTTTT. This sequence encodes CASSQEGAGSDLFNEKLFF.

The chain carries TRBV25-1 and TRBJ1-2; D perhaps matches TRBD1 (6 bases). The length of the CDR3 is 13 residues. Germline assignment: CDR1 MGHDK and CDR2 SYGVNS. Trimming took 3 bases from V and 2 from J, leaving 7 bases between them. CDR3 sequence: CASSDTGNYGYTF. The CDR3 DNA sequence: TGTGCCAGCAGTGACACAGGGAACTATGGCTACACCTTC.

This chain joins TRBV5-6 and TRBJ1-5; no definite D call. Trimming took 0 bases from V and 4 from J, leaving 5 bases between them. Germline assignment: CDR1 SGHDT and CDR2 YYEEEE. The CDR3 has 13 amino acids. In nucleotides, the CDR3 is TGTGCCAGCAGCTTGGTGCAAAATCAGCCCCAGCATTTT. This codes for CASSLVQNQPQHF.

The rearrangement joins TRBV5-6 to TRBJ1-1, with D uncertain. The CDR3 is 16 amino acids. Trimming left V 3 bases short and J 0 bases short, with 15 bases between. Germline values: CDR1 SGHDT, CDR2 YYEEEE. CDR3 loop: CASSWALGSVNTEAFF. CDR3 coding DNA: TGTGCCAGCAGCTGGGCCTTAGGGTCGGTGAACACTGAAGCTTTCTTT. The full variable domain, in which reference TRBV5-6 and TRBJ1-1 provide the parts outside the CDR3, is DAGVTQSPTHLIKTRGQQVTLRCSPKSGHDTVSWYQQALGQGPQFIFQYYEEEERQRGNFPDRFSGHQFPNYSSELNVNALLLGDSALYLCASSWALGSVNTEAFFGQGTRLTVV.

This clone was observed once. The chain links TRBV7-2 to TRBJ2-2; D not resolved. Germline assignment: CDR1 SGHTA and CDR2 FQGNSA. The CDR3 contains 15 residues. The ends were cut back, 3 bases at V and 0 bases at J, with 8 bases in the middle. The CDR3 sequence: CASSFSSTNTGELFF. The CDR3 DNA follows: TGTGCCAGCAGCTTTAGCAGTACGAACACCGGGGAGCTGTTTTTT.

DNA for the CDR3: TGTGCCAGCAGTTCTCTCGGGGGATCCTACGAGCAGTACTTC. As protein: CASSSLGGSYEQYF. V is TRBV27 and J is TRBJ2-7, with D possibly being TRBD2 (6 bases). This CDR3 region has 14 residues. V dropped 4 bases and J dropped 1 base, with 11 bases sitting between them. Germline V gives CDR1 MNHEY, CDR2 SMNVEV (reference sequence).

This clone was counted a single time. The chain has TRBV7-3 and TRBJ2-2; possibly TRBD2 for D (5 bases). Germline V lookup: CDR1 SGHTA, CDR2 FQGTGA. The CDR3 is 14 residues long. V dropped 2 bases and J dropped 6 bases, with 10 bases sitting between them. The CDR3 spells CASSLDGVAGELFF. CDR3 in DNA: TGTGCCAGCAGCTTAGACGGGGTGGCCGGGGAGCTGTTTTTT.

V gene TRBV7-2 combines with J gene TRBJ1-5; D unclear. Germline V gene sequence: CDR1 SGHTA, CDR2 FQGNSA. V dropped 6 bases and J dropped 1 base, with 7 bases sitting between them. CDR3 length: 13 residues. The CDR3 nucleotides read TGTGCCAGCAGTAGGAGCAGCAATCAGCCCCAGCATTTT. It codes for CASSRSSNQPQHF.

In its sample, this clone was seen once. V is TRBV29-1 and J is TRBJ2-5, with 9 positions matching TRBD1. V lost 5 bases to trimming and J lost 3 bases; unmatched junction nucleotides: 7. The CDR3 extends over 14 amino acids. Looked up from germline, CDR1 is SQVTM and CDR2 is ANQGSEA. The DNA of the CDR3 is TGCAGCGTTAGACCGGGACAGGGAAAAGAGACCCAGTACTTC. Amino acids: CSVRPGQGKETQYF.

The gene calls are TRBV18 and TRBJ2-3, with D unresolved. Trimming pared 0 bases from V and 4 bases from J, leaving 5 bases between. The CDR3 runs to 13 residues. Germline V gene data show CDR1 as KGHSH and CDR2 as LQKENI. DNA for the CDR3: TGTGCCAGCTCACCACCCATAGCAGATACGCAGTATTTT. Protein sequence: CASSPPIADTQYF.

The chain carries TRBV4-3 and TRBJ2-1; a possible D gene is TRBD2 (5 bases). V was shortened by 0 bases and J by 7 bases, with 13 bases between the two germline ends. The CDR3 is 15 amino acids. The V gene's germline CDR1 is LGHNA and CDR2 YSLEER. CDR3 sequence reads: CASSQDRWTRNEQFF. The CDR3 bases are TGCGCCAGCAGCCAAGATCGCTGGACTCGGAATGAGCAGTTCTTC.

The chain has TRBV11-1 and TRBJ2-7, with a weak D call TRBD1 (6 bases). This CDR3 is built from 14 residues. Per germline, CDR1 SGHAT and CDR2 FQDESV (reference sequence). Trimming cost V 1 base and J 3 bases, with 10 bases left between them. CDR3 protein: CASSLGGQIYEQYF. CDR3 DNA sequence: TGTGCCAGCAGCTTAGGGGGACAAATCTACGAGCAGTACTTC.

This chain connects TRBV10-3 to TRBJ2-1; 7 bases are shared with TRBD2. This CDR3 is built from 14 residues. Germline V lookup: CDR1 ENHRY, CDR2 SYGVKD. V shed 9 bases and J 0 bases; nucleotides not matched to a gene: 5. The CDR3 nucleotides read TGTGCCATTGGGAGCGGGAACTCCTACAATGAGCAGTTCTTC. Amino acids: CAIGSGNSYNEQFF.

The table lists this clone with many counts. The V call is TRBV6-1, the J call TRBJ2-7; D uncertain. The CDR3 spans 13 residues. Per the germline V gene, CDR1 is MNHNS and CDR2 is SASEGT. The V end lost 4 bases, the J end lost 0 bases, and 7 bases lay between the germline ends. CDR3 nucleotides: TGTGCCAGCAGTGCGGTCAGCTCCTACGAGCAGTACTTC. Protein sequence: CASSAVSSYEQYF.

J is TRBJ2-7 and V is TRBV7-8, with 8 bases that match TRBD1. The CDR3 has 14 residues. CDR1 and CDR2 from the germline V gene are SGHVS and FQNEAQ. Trimming took 1 base from V and 3 from J; bases not matched to a gene: 2. The chain's CDR3 is CASSLGTGYYEQYF. The CDR3 DNA sequence: TGTGCCAGCAGCTTAGGGACAGGGTACTACGAGCAGTACTTC. Variable domain in full (rest from reference TRBV7-8 and TRBJ2-7): GAGVSQSPRYKVAKRGQDVALRCDPISGHVSLFWYQQALGQGPEFLTYFQNEAQLDKSGLPSDRFFAERPEGSVSTLKIQRTQQEDSAVYLCASSLGTGYYEQYFGPGTRLTVT.

This rearrangement joins TRBV9 to TRBJ2-5; D possibly matches TRBD1 or TRBD2 (5 bases each). The CDR3 runs 15 residues. V lost 3 bases and J 5 bases, leaving 17 bases between the germline ends. Per germline, CDR1 SGDLS and CDR2 YYNGEE. DNA of the CDR3: TGTGCCAGCAGCGGGGCCGGGGCCGGGGCGGAGACCCAGTACTTC. It yields the protein CASSGAGAGAETQYF.

This clone rates as large (0.1 to 1%). The chain joins TRBV7-2 to TRBJ2-7; D is possibly TRBD2 (7 bases). Trimming took off 1 base at V and 5 bases at J, with 15 bases between the two ends. Germline assignment: CDR1 SGHTA and CDR2 FQGNSA. This CDR3 region has 15 residues. This CDR3 is CASSLVAGAINEQYF. CDR3 nucleotides: TGTGCCAGCAGCTTAGTCGCGGGGGCGATAAACGAGCAGTACTTC.

The chain is built from TRBV5-1 and TRBJ2-7; 7 bases agree with TRBD2. The V gene end was trimmed by 0 bases and the J gene end by 3 bases; junction bases not matched to a gene: 6. CDR1 is SGHRS and CDR2 is YFSETQ in the germline V gene. This CDR3 region has 15 residues. CDR3 region: CASSLATSVIYEQYF. DNA of the CDR3: TGCGCCAGCAGCTTGGCCACTAGCGTGATCTACGAGCAGTACTTC.

The rearrangement joins TRBV28 to TRBJ2-1; D is ambiguous. This CDR3 spans 11 amino acids. Germline V gene data show CDR1 as MDHEN and CDR2 as SYDVKM. Trimming took off 7 bases at V and 4 bases at J, with 5 bases between the two ends. In DNA, the CDR3 is TGTGCCAGCATCCAATACAATGAGCAGTTCTTC. Encoded protein: CASIQYNEQFF.

This chain connects TRBV5-1 to TRBJ2-1; D unresolved. Germline lookup yields CDR1 SGHRS and CDR2 YFSETQ. There are 14 residues in the CDR3. V dropped 0 bases and J dropped 0 bases, with 4 bases sitting between them. The CDR3 bases are TGCGCCAGCAGCTTGGATAGCTCCTACAATGAGCAGTTCTTC. It yields the protein CASSLDSSYNEQFF.